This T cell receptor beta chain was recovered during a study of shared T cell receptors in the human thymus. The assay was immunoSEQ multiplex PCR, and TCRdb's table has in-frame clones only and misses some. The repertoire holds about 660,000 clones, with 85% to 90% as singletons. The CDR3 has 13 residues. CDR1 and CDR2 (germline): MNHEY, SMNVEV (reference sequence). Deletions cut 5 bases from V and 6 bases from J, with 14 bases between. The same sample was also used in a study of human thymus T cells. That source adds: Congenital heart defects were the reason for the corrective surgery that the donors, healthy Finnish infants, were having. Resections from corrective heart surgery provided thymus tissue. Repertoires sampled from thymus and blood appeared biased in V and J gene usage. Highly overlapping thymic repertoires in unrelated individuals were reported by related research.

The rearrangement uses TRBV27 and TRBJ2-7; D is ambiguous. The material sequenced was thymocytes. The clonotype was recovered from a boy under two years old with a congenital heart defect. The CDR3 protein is CASSPIDSTEQYF. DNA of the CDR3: TGTGCCAGCAGTCCTATAGACTCCACCGAGCAGTACTTC.